Following are 29 T cell receptor beta chains from one sample sequenced in a study of CD8+ T cells in alopecia areata. Treatment specified: oral pan-JAK inhibitor, 5-10 mg twice daily. TCR sequencing used cDNA made by reverse transcription of extracted RNA. Here immunoSEQ multiplex PCR was the method, and the copy in TCRdb shows in-frame clones only, minus some. Of tens of thousands of clones in the sample, 70% to 80% are singletons; the top ten hold roughly 17%. This sample comprised CD8+ T cells sorted from blood, obtained at approximately week 42, from a patient treated with tofacitinib. The receptors were sampled from a human donor with alopecia areata.

In the case of this clone: A single base is all that separates this from a far larger clone, so a read error is likely. This sample includes further DNA sequences coding for the same CDR3. The J gene is TRBJ1-2, the V gene TRBV6-1, with 7 bases aligning to TRBD1. The germline V gene has CDR1 MNHNS and CDR2 SASEGT. V was pared by 3 bases and J by 7 bases, with 14 bases of the junction left unmatched. The CDR3 has 16 residues. In nucleotides, the CDR3 is TGTGCCAGCAGTGAGTCTGCGGACAGGTTCGGAGGTGGCTACACCTTC. It yields the protein CASSESADRFGGGYTF.

The chain employs TRBV5-1 and TRBJ2-7; the match to TRBD1 covers 7 bases. This CDR3 has 16 residues. V lost 3 bases and J lost 0; bases outside the gene matches: 9. From germline, CDR1 is SGHRS and CDR2 YFSETQ. CDR3 in amino acids: CASSSEPGQSSYEQYF. CDR3 coding DNA: TGCGCCAGCAGCTCAGAACCGGGACAGAGCTCCTACGAGCAGTACTTC.

The chain combines TRBV19 with TRBJ1-1, with no clear D. Per the germline V gene, CDR1 is LNHDA and CDR2 is SQIVND (reference sequence). Trimming removed 4 bases from V and 6 bases from J, with 9 bases in between. This CDR3 region has 12 residues. CDR3 region: CASSRGSSEAFF. Written as DNA, the CDR3 is TGTGCCAGTAGTAGAGGGTCTTCTGAAGCTTTCTTT.

V is TRBV19 and J is TRBJ1-1; tentative D call: TRBD1 (6 bases). The CDR3 length is 11 residues. The V gene lost 11 bases and the J gene lost 4 bases, with 11 bases spanning the gap. CDR1 is LNHDA and CDR2 is SQIVND in the germline V gene (reference sequence). In DNA form, the CDR3 reads TGTGCCTCAGGGGTGGGCACTGAAGCTTTCTTT. This sequence encodes CASGVGTEAFF.

This rearrangement joins TRBV4-3 to TRBJ2-1; D assignment may be TRBD1 or TRBD2 (6 bases each). Germline loops: CDR1 LGHNA, CDR2 YSLEER. V was clipped by 9 bases and J by 9 bases, with 18 bases between them. This CDR3 region has 13 residues. CDR3 DNA: TGCGCCAGTCGGTCCCTAGGGGGGACTGAGCAGTTCTTC. This encodes CASRSLGGTEQFF.

This chain connects TRBV23-1 to TRBJ1-1; D might be TRBD1 (6 bases). TRBV23-1 is an open reading frame whose function is uncertain. The V end was cut by 3 bases, the J end by 8 bases, with 22 bases between. CDR3 length: 16 residues. The CDR3 DNA reads TGCGCCAGCAGTCACTCCCGCGAGGGGGAAAGAAAGGAAGCTTTCTTT. The encoded protein is CASSHSREGERKEAFF.

V usage is TRBV19 and J usage is TRBJ1-1; D remains ambiguous. Trimming took 5 bases from V and 3 from J, leaving 10 bases between them. The CDR3 totals 13 residues. Germline CDR1 is LNHDA and CDR2 is SQIVND (reference sequence). This chain's CDR3 is CASSVWRDTEAFF. Here the CDR3 DNA reads TGTGCCAGTAGTGTTTGGAGGGACACTGAAGCTTTCTTT.

The chain couples TRBV5-4 to TRBJ1-2, with D maybe TRBD1 (5 bases). Per the germline V gene, CDR1 is SGHNT and CDR2 is YYREEE (reference sequence). The CDR3 contains 15 residues. V dropped 0 bases and J dropped 3 bases, with 12 bases sitting between them. The CDR3 DNA reads as TGTGCCAGCAGCTTGGTCCAGGGCAACCACTATGGCTACACCTTC. Its protein is CASSLVQGNHYGYTF.

This clone was picked up one time. The chain couples TRBV30 to TRBJ1-1, with D hard to call. The germline V gene has CDR1 GTSNPN and CDR2 SVGIG (reference sequence). The ends were cut back, 0 bases at V and 0 bases at J, with 5 bases in the middle. This CDR3 is 13 amino acids long. CDR3 coding DNA: TGTGCCTGGAGTGTAACAGTGAACACTGAAGCTTTCTTT. Encoded protein: CAWSVTVNTEAFF.

This chain links TRBV6-5 with TRBJ1-1; no reliable D call. The CDR3 has 13 residues. V was clipped by 6 bases and J by 0 bases, with 8 bases between them. Germline CDR1 and CDR2: MNHEY and SVGAGI. The CDR3 protein is CASRAGLNTEAFF. CDR3 sequence (DNA): TGTGCCAGCAGGGCGGGCTTGAACACTGAAGCTTTCTTT.

This clone was seen a few times. The chain joins TRBV2 to TRBJ2-1; either TRBD1 or TRBD2 may supply D (6 bases each). V was pared by 3 bases and J by 0 bases, with 9 bases between. The CDR3 has 15 amino acids. The germline gives CDR1 SNHLY, CDR2 FYNNEI. In DNA, the CDR3 is TGTGCCAGCAGTGACGGGGGCAGCTCCTACAATGAGCAGTTCTTC. It encodes CASSDGGSSYNEQFF.

The V call is TRBV5-1, the J call TRBJ1-2; D uncertain. This CDR3 is built from 12 residues. Trimming took 3 bases from V and 1 from J, leaving 4 bases between them. The germline V gene encodes CDR1 SGHRS and CDR2 YFSETQ. CDR3 region: CASSSDNYGYTF. The CDR3 bases are TGCGCCAGCAGCTCTGATAACTATGGCTACACCTTC.

The rearrangement uses TRBV5-8 and TRBJ2-3; 8 bases fit TRBD2. V was clipped by 5 bases and J by 2 bases; unmatched bases: 7. CDR1 SGHTS and CDR2 YDEGEE come from the germline V gene. The CDR3 runs 15 residues. The CDR3 nucleotides read TGTGCCAGCAGAGTTAGCGGGGTCCTCACAGATACGCAGTATTTT. It specifies CASRVSGVLTDTQYF.

This chain links TRBV7-9 with TRBJ2-7; possibly TRBD2 for D (5 bases). Trimming pared 6 bases from V and 3 bases from J, leaving 15 bases between. CDR3 length equals 14 residues. Germline lookup yields CDR1 SEHNR and CDR2 FQNEAQ (reference sequence). The CDR3 bases are TGTGCCAGCAGTCAGACCCCTGGACTCTACGAGCAGTACTTC. This encodes CASSQTPGLYEQYF. The variable domain in full, with the rest retrieved from reference TRBV7-9 and TRBJ2-7, is DTGVSQNPRHKITKRGQNVTFRCDPISEHNRLYWYRQTLGQGPEFLTYFQNEAQLEKSRLLSDRFSAERPKGSFSTLEIQRTEQGDSAMYLCASSQTPGLYEQYFGPGTRLTVT.

This chain links TRBV4-3 with TRBJ2-3, with TRBD1 matching over 8 bases. The germline V gene encodes CDR1 LGHNA and CDR2 YSLEER. The CDR3 is 21 residues long. V was clipped by 0 bases and J by 2 bases; unmatched bases: 19. The CDR3 DNA sequence: TGCGCCAGCAGCCAAGATCTCAAATCCTATGCGGACAGGGACAACACAGATACGCAGTATTTT. Its translation: CASSQDLKSYADRDNTDTQYF.

The chain links TRBV20-1 to TRBJ2-1; D remains unclear. The CDR3 runs 11 residues. In germline, CDR1 is DFQATT, CDR2 SNEGSKA (reference sequence). Trimming left V 4 bases short and J 6 bases short, with 7 bases between. For the CDR3, the DNA is TGCAGTGCTACCCTGGGCAATGAGCAGTTCTTC. It codes for CSATLGNEQFF.

Notes on this clone: One end of the junction does not line up with germline, which may come from a read error. Different DNA sequences within this sample yield the same CDR3. The rearrangement links TRBV29-1 to TRBJ1-1; no clear D. The CDR3 runs to 10 residues. Germline V gene sequence: CDR1 SQVTM, CDR2 ANQGSEA. The CDR3: CSVGDTEAFF. For the CDR3, the DNA is TGCAGCGTTGGAGACACTGAAGCCTTCTTT.

J is TRBJ1-5 and V is TRBV7-9; D not resolved. CDR3 length: 12 amino acids. Germline values: CDR1 SEHNR, CDR2 FQNEAQ (reference sequence). V lost 3 bases and J 3 bases, leaving 3 bases between the germline ends. The CDR3 loop is CASSLHNQPQHF. The CDR3 region has the DNA TGTGCCAGCAGCTTGCACAATCAGCCCCAGCATTTT.

This clone was observed a handful of times. The V call is TRBV7-9, the J call TRBJ2-1, with 7 bases matching TRBD2. The CDR3 totals 15 residues. Per the germline V gene, CDR1 is SEHNR and CDR2 is FQNEAQ (reference sequence). V gave up 5 bases and J gave up 5 bases; unmatched junction bases: 9. CDR3 amino acids: CASSPPERGNNEQFF. The DNA of the CDR3 is TGTGCCAGCAGCCCCCCGGAGCGGGGTAACAATGAGCAGTTCTTC. The full variable domain, completed using reference TRBV7-9 and TRBJ2-1, is DTGVSQNPRHKITKRGQNVTFRCDPISEHNRLYWYRQTLGQGPEFLTYFQNEAQLEKSRLLSDRFSAERPKGSFSTLEIQRTEQGDSAMYLCASSPPERGNNEQFFGPGTRLTVL.

This sequence joins TRBV19 and TRBJ2-5, with TRBD1 matching over 8 bases. The germline gives CDR1 LNHDA, CDR2 SQIVND (reference sequence). This CDR3 contains 15 residues. The trim removed 0 bases at V and 5 bases at J, leaving 5 bases unmatched. The CDR3 sequence is CASSIDAGGLETQYF. The CDR3 DNA reads as TGTGCCAGTAGTATAGACGCAGGGGGCTTGGAGACCCAGTACTTC. The variable domain in full, with the rest retrieved from reference TRBV19 and TRBJ2-5, is DGGITQSPKYLFRKEGQNVTLSCEQNLNHDAMYWYRQDPGQGLRLIYYSQIVNDFQKGDIAEGYSVSREKKESFPLTVTSAQKNPTAFYLCASSIDAGGLETQYFGPGTRLLVL.

This clone turned up a few times. The V call is TRBV27, the J call TRBJ2-4; perhaps D is TRBD1 or TRBD2 (5 bases each). Germline V gene data show CDR1 as MNHEY and CDR2 as SMNVEV (reference sequence). This CDR3 spans 14 amino acids. V gave up 0 bases and J gave up 7 bases, with 10 bases separating them. The CDR3 DNA follows: TGTGCCAGCAGTTTATCTCCCGGGGCGAACATTCAGTACTTC. It encodes CASSLSPGANIQYF.

The chain employs TRBV7-2 and TRBJ1-1; TRBD1 matches at 9 bases. This CDR3 comprises 14 residues. Trimming at V came to 5 bases and at J to 5 bases, leaving 6 bases not matched to a gene. The germline gives CDR1 SGHTA, CDR2 FQGNSA. The CDR3 protein is CASSTDRGYTEAFF. The CDR3 bases are TGTGCCAGCAGCACAGACAGGGGGTATACTGAAGCTTTCTTT.

The V call is TRBV13, the J call TRBJ2-5; D possibly corresponds to TRBD2 (5 bases). Looked up from germline, CDR1 is PRHDT and CDR2 is FYEKMQ (reference sequence). V was trimmed by 3 bases and J by 13 bases, leaving 12 bases between them. The CDR3 has 11 amino acids. CDR3: CASSFFGDLYF. The CDR3 DNA reads as TGTGCCAGCAGCTTCTTCGGGGATCTGTACTTC.

Of note for this clone: Other DNA sequences from this sample encode an identical CDR3 as well. The CDR3 nucleotides read TGTGCCAGCAGTTACGAGGGGTTGGATAATTCACCCCTCCACTTT. Amino acids: CASSYEGLDNSPLHF. V is TRBV6-5 and J is TRBJ1-6, with D possibly TRBD1 on 5 matching bases. Germline V gene sequence: CDR1 MNHEY, CDR2 SVGAGI. The CDR3 is made up of 15 amino acids. Trimming stripped 2 bases from V and 5 bases from J, with 10 bases between.

V usage is TRBV9 and J usage is TRBJ1-1, with D maybe TRBD1 (5 bases). The CDR3 has 14 amino acids. CDR1 is SGDLS, CDR2 YYNGEE, per germline. V dropped 0 bases and J dropped 7 bases, with 13 bases sitting between them. The CDR3 is CASSVGGSGREAFF. The CDR3 region has the DNA TGTGCCAGCAGCGTAGGTGGGTCGGGGCGTGAAGCTTTCTTT.

The V gene is TRBV7-9, the J gene TRBJ2-3; either TRBD1 or TRBD2 may fit D (6 bases each). In germline, CDR1 is SEHNR, CDR2 FQNEAQ (reference sequence). The CDR3 covers 17 residues. V dropped 0 bases and J dropped 3 bases, with 16 bases sitting between them. The CDR3 DNA follows: TGTGCCAGCAGCTTAGCGGGGGGCGTTTCGGTGACAGATACGCAGTATTTT. Translated: CASSLAGGVSVTDTQYF.

The V gene is TRBV10-2, the J gene TRBJ1-5, with no clear D. CDR3 length: 12 residues. Germline CDR1 WSHSY, CDR2 SAAADI. V lost 0 bases, J lost 9 bases, and 6 bases lay in between. For the CDR3, the DNA is TGCGCCAGCAGTGAGTCTCTGTGGCCCCAGCATTTT. It yields the protein CASSESLWPQHF.

The chain recombines TRBV6-5 with TRBJ1-1, with D perhaps matching TRBD1 (5 bases). Per germline, CDR1 MNHEY and CDR2 SVGAGI. Trimming took 0 bases from V and 1 from J, leaving 9 bases between them. The CDR3 has 15 amino acids. CDR3: CASSYSGTGNTEAFF. For the CDR3, the DNA is TGTGCCAGCAGTTACTCCGGGACCGGGAACACTGAAGCTTTCTTT.

A single count supports this clone. This rearrangement joins TRBV25-1 to TRBJ2-1, with 7 bases lining up with TRBD2. CDR1 and CDR2 from the germline V gene are MGHDK and SYGVNS. CDR3 length equals 15 residues. V shed 7 bases and J 7 bases; nucleotides not matched to a gene: 13. CDR3 loop: CASTQKDTSDNEQFF. DNA for the CDR3: TGTGCCAGCACCCAAAAGGATACTAGCGATAATGAGCAGTTCTTC. Full variable domain (outside the CDR3, taken from reference TRBV25-1 and TRBJ2-1): EADIYQTPRYLVIGTGKKITLECSQTMGHDKMYWYQQDPGMELHLIHYSYGVNSTEKGDLSSESTVSRIRTEHFPLTLESARPSHTSQYLCASTQKDTSDNEQFFGPGTRLTVL.